Listed below are T cell receptor beta chains from one sample, sequenced in a study of blood T cell repertoires in COVID-19. Only in-frame clones appear in the TCRdb table, and some are missing; sequencing was by immunoSEQ multiplex PCR. This table holds 150,000 to 250,000 clones, about 85% found once. Input material: peripheral blood. Every receptor here comes from a middle-aged woman with COVID-19, enrolled during active disease. Both conserved end residues are part of each CDR3. A D gene is named only where the DNA matches it firmly. Clone size is shown for a subset of rows, as once, few, many or a class of expanded clone.

>TRBV18|TRBD1|TRBJ1-1|-
CASSEGAGNTEAFF
TGTGCCAGCTCAGAGGGGGCTGGGAACACTGAAGCTTTCTTT
>TRBV19|-|TRBJ2-7|-
CASSRGTNYEQYF
TGTGCCAGTAGTCGCGGAACTAACTACGAGCAGTACTTC
>TRBV14|-|TRBJ2-3|-
CASSQVSRPRTQYF
TGTGCCAGCAGCCAAGTTTCTAGACCCCGGACGCAGTATTTT
>TRBV18|TRBD2|TRBJ2-5|once
CASSPPKVNAGAETQYF
TGTGCCAGCTCACCTCCGAAAGTTAATGCGGGAGCCGAGACCCAGTACTTC
>TRBV9|-|TRBJ1-6|-
CASSASWGGNSPLHF
TGTGCCAGCAGCGCCTCCTGGGGAGGGAATTCACCCCTCCACTTT
>TRBV10-1|TRBD1|TRBJ1-1|-
CASSNDRERNEAFF
TGCGCCAGCAGTAACGACAGGGAAAGGAATGAAGCTTTCTTT
>TRBV11-2|TRBD1|TRBJ1-6|-
CASSLLTNRGRTPLHF
TGTGCCAGCAGCTTATTAACGAACAGGGGGCGGACACCCCTCCACTTT
>TRBV14|-|TRBJ2-5|-
CASSQDGGVGETQYF
TGTGCCAGCAGCCAAGATGGCGGGGTCGGGGAGACCCAGTACTTC
>TRBV5-5|TRBD1|TRBJ2-6|-
CASSNPSGTGSSGANVLTF
TGTGCCAGCAGCAATCCATCGGGGACAGGGTCCTCTGGGGCCAACGTCCTGACTTTC
>TRBV7-3|TRBD1|TRBJ1-1|-
CASSPGTANTEAFF
TGTGCCAGCAGCCCTGGGACAGCGAACACTGAAGCTTTCTTT
>TRBV6-6|TRBD1|TRBJ1-2|-
CASRGTQDRATGYTF
TGTGCCAGCAGAGGGACGCAGGACAGGGCTACAGGCTACACCTTC
>TRBV11-3|-|TRBJ2-3|once
CASSFSPSGTDTQYF
TGTGCCAGCAGCTTTAGTCCTAGCGGCACAGATACGCAGTATTTT
>TRBV6-4|TRBD2|TRBJ2-1|-
CASRDVAGGVGDEQFF
TGTGCCAGCAGAGACGTAGCGGGGGGGGTTGGCGATGAGCAGTTCTTC
>TRBV27|-|TRBJ1-3|-
CASSLSGREDTIYF
TGTGCCAGCAGTTTATCGGGGAGGGAAGACACCATATATTTT
>TRBV18|-|TRBJ1-1|-
CASDRTGTRNTEAFF
TGTGCCAGCGACCGTACCGGGACTCGGAACACTGAAGCTTTCTTT
>TRBV9|TRBD1|TRBJ1-2|-
CASSGGDSINYGYTF
TGTGCCAGCAGCGGAGGGGACAGTATTAACTATGGCTACACCTTC
>TRBV5-1|-|TRBJ1-3|-
CASSDQGGNTIYF
TGCGCCAGCAGCGACCAGGGAGGAAACACCATATATTTT
>TRBV18|-|TRBJ1-4|-
CASSLANEKLFF
TGTGCCAGCTCACTTGCGAATGAAAAACTGTTTTTT
>TRBV6-2/TRBV6-3|TRBD1|TRBJ1-2|-
CASSYPRTGVYTF
TGTGCCAGCAGTTACCCCCGGACAGGGGTATACACCTTC
>TRBV19|TRBD2|TRBJ2-7|-
CASKRTSGLDEQYF
TGTGCCAGTAAAAGGACTAGCGGGTTAGACGAGCAGTACTTC
>TRBV9|-|TRBJ1-5|-
CASSPRESATQPQHF
TGTGCCAGCAGCCCACGGGAGTCCGCGACACAGCCCCAGCATTTT
>TRBV11-2|-|TRBJ1-1|-
CASSPVQDTEAFF
TGTGCCAGCAGCCCCGTACAGGATACTGAAGCTTTCTTT
>TRBV5-1|TRBD1|TRBJ1-3|few
CASSSRQGDNTIYF
TGCGCCAGCAGCTCCAGACAGGGAGATAACACCATATATTTT
>TRBV5-8|TRBD1|TRBJ1-2|-
CASSAGQGGGYTF
TGTGCCAGCAGCGCGGGACAGGGTGGTGGCTACACCTTC
>TRBV7-2|-|TRBJ2-1|-
CASSPALGNWVEQFF
TGTGCCAGCAGCCCCGCCCTAGGAAACTGGGTTGAGCAGTTCTTC
>TRBV4-2|TRBD2|TRBJ2-1|-
CASSPTGTSGGGSSYNEQFF
TGTGCCAGCAGCCCGACCGGGACTAGCGGGGGGGGGAGCTCCTACAATGAGCAGTTCTTC
>TRBV6-5|-|TRBJ2-7|-
CASRGGYEQYF
TGTGCCAGCAGGGGGGGTTACGAGCAGTACTTC
>TRBV18|-|TRBJ1-1|-
CASSPEEQGLGANTEAFF
TGTGCCAGCTCACCAGAGGAACAGGGTTTGGGAGCTAACACTGAAGCTTTCTTT
>TRBV5-1|TRBD1|TRBJ1-3|-
CASSGGQVWSGNTIYF
TGCGCCAGCAGCGGAGGACAGGTCTGGTCTGGAAACACCATATATTTT
>TRBV7-2|-|TRBJ1-4|-
CASSLGEEGKLFF
TGTGCCAGCAGCTTAGGGGAGGAGGGAAAACTGTTTTTT
>TRBV7-8|-|TRBJ1-1|-
CASSLSFYTEAFF
TGTGCCAGCAGCTTGTCCTTCTACACTGAAGCTTTCTTT
>TRBV27|TRBD1|TRBJ2-1|-
CASRITGGNEQFF
TGTGCCAGCAGAATTACAGGGGGCAATGAGCAGTTCTTC
>TRBV18|-|TRBJ1-3|-
CASSPGAKQYSGNTIYF
TGTGCCAGCTCACCAGGTGCAAAACAATACTCTGGAAACACCATATATTTT
>TRBV24-1|-|TRBJ2-2|-
CATSDLNGRGELFF
TGTGCCACCAGTGATTTGAACGGTCGCGGGGAGCTGTTTTTT
>TRBV24-1|-|TRBJ1-2|-
CATSDSESYGYTF
TGTGCCACCAGTGATTCGGAGAGCTATGGCTACACCTTC
>TRBV7-8|-|TRBJ1-4|-
CASSLGGGSGEKLFF
TGTGCCAGCAGCTTAGGGGGGGGGAGTGGTGAAAAACTGTTTTTT
>TRBV5-4|-|TRBJ1-1|-
CASSSKQGSGNTEAFF
TGTGCCAGCAGCTCAAAGCAAGGCAGCGGGAACACTGAAGCTTTCTTT
>TRBV5-4|TRBD1|TRBJ2-6|-
CASSLGGAWANVLTF
TGTGCCAGCAGCTTAGGGGGCGCTTGGGCCAACGTCCTGACTTTC
>TRBV14|-|TRBJ2-7|-
CASSQRVRDEQYF
TGTGCCAGCAGCCAACGGGTTCGGGACGAGCAGTACTTC
>TRBV4-2|TRBD2|TRBJ2-7|-
CASSQGAGGSLNEQYF
TGTGCCAGCAGCCAAGGAGCGGGAGGTAGTCTTAACGAGCAGTACTTC
>TRBV18|TRBD2|TRBJ2-7|-
CASSPILTSGVGRDEQYF
TGTGCCAGCTCACCGATTCTTACTAGCGGGGTTGGTCGAGACGAGCAGTACTTC
>TRBV7-9|-|TRBJ1-2|-
CASSLGGVGNYGYTF
TGTGCCAGCAGCTTAGGTGGAGTGGGTAACTATGGCTACACCTTC